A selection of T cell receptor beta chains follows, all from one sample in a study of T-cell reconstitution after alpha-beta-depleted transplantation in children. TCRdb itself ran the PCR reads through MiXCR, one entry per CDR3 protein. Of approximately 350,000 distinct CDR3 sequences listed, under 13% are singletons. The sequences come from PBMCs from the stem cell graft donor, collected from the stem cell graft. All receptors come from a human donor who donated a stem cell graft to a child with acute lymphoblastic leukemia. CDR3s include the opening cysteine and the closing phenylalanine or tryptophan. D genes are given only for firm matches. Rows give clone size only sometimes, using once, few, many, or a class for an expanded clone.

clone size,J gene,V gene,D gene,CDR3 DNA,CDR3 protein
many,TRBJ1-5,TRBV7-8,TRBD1,TGTGCCAGCAGCTTAGGCAGGGGGCTGCGGAGCAATCAGCCCCAGCATTTT,CASSLGRGLRSNQPQHF
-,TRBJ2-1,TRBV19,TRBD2,TGTGCCAGTAACAAGCGGGGAGTCGACAATGAGCAGTTCTTC,CASNKRGVDNEQFF
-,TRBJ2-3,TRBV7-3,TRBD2,TGTGCCAGCAGCATGACTAGCGGGGGGAACACAGATACGCAGTATTTT,CASSMTSGGNTDTQYF
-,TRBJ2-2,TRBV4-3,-,TGCGCCAGCAGCCAAAGGCTCCCCGGGGAGCTGTTTTTT,CASSQRLPGELFF
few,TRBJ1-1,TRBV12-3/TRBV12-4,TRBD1,TGTGCCAGCAGTCCCGGGACAGGGGGCGATGGGGCTTTCTTT,CASSPGTGGDGAFF
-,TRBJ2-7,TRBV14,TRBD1,TGTGCCAGCAGCCAACGTCCGACAGGGCCCTACGAGCAGTACTTC,CASSQRPTGPYEQYF
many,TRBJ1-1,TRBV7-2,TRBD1,TGTGCCAGCAGCTCAACAAGGACAGGGGCCCTGAACACTGAAGCTTTCTTT,CASSSTRTGALNTEAFF
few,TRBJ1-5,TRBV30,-,TGTGCCTGGAGTTTGGCCACTTCTAGCAATCAGCCCCAGCATTTT,CAWSLATSSNQPQHF
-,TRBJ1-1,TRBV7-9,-,TGTGCCAGCAGCCCAACCGGGGGTGAAGCTTTCTTT,CASSPTGGEAFF
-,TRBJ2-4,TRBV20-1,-,TGCAGTGCCCGGGGATATGCCAAAAACATTCAGTACTTC,CSARGYAKNIQYF
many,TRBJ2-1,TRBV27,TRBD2,TGTGCCAGCAGTTTAGGTGGGAGGGCCGACAATGAGCAGTTCTTC,CASSLGGRADNEQFF
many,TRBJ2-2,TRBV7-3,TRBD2,TGTGCTAGCAGCTCGGGACTAAACACCGGGGAGCTGTTTTTT,CASSSGLNTGELFF
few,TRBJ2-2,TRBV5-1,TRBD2,TGCGCCAGCAGCCCCCCGAGCGGGACTTCCACCGGGGAGCTGTTTTTT,CASSPPSGTSTGELFF
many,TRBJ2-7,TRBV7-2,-,TGTGCCAGCAGCTTAGGGGGGGTCAATTACGAGCAGTACTTC,CASSLGGVNYEQYF
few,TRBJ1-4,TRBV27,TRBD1,TGTGCCAGCAAGTTGGACAGGTCGGTTCAAAAACTGTTTTTT,CASKLDRSVQKLFF
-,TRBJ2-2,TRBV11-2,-,TGTGCCAGCAGCGCCGAGTTGACCGGGGAGCTGTTTTTT,CASSAELTGELFF
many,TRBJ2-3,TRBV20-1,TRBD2,TGCAGTGCTAGCACTAGCGCCGCGGGAGATACGCAGTATTTT,CSASTSAAGDTQYF
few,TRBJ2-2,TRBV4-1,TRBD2,TGCGCCAGCAGCCGACTAGCGAACCCGAACACCGGGGAGCTGTTTTTT,CASSRLANPNTGELFF
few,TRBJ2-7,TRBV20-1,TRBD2,TGCAGTGCCGTGGGAGCTAGCGGGAGGCACGAGCAGTACTTC,CSAVGASGRHEQYF
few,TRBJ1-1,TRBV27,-,TGTGCCAGCAGTTTATCCTATGGACAAATGAACACTGAAGCTTTCTTT,CASSLSYGQMNTEAFF
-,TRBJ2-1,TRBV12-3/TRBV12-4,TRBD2,TGTGCCAGCAGTTCCCCGGGACTAGCGTCTAATGAGCAGTTCTTC,CASSSPGLASNEQFF
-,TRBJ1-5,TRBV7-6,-,TGTGCCAGCGGTACGGGTCAGCCCCAGCATTTT,CASGTGQPQHF
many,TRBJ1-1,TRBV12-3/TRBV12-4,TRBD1,TGTGCCAGCAGCAGACAGGGGGCGAACACTGAAGCTTTCTTT,CASSRQGANTEAFF
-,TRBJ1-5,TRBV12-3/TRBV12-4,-,TGTGCCAGCAGTTTTAATCCAGGACGGATAAATCAGCCCCAGCATTTT,CASSFNPGRINQPQHF
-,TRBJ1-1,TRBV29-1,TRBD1,TGCAGCGCTCACCGGACAGGGGTGAACACTGAAGCTTTCTTT,CSAHRTGVNTEAFF
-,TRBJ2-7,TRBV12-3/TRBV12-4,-,TGTGCCAGCAGTTTCGTTTCTTGGGGGCGGGATTCCTACGAGCAGTACTTC,CASSFVSWGRDSYEQYF
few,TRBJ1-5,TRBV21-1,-,TGTGCCAGCAGCAAAGAGGGACGGAGCAATCAGCCCCAGCATTTT,CASSKEGRSNQPQHF
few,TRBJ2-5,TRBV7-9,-,TGTGCCAGCAGCATGTTTTGGACAGCTCTACAAGAGACCCAGTACTTC,CASSMFWTALQETQYF
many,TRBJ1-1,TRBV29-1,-,TGCAGCGTACCACATGCGCGGGGTTGGAACACTGAAGCTTTCTTT,CSVPHARGWNTEAFF
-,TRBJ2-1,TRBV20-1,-,TGCAGTGCTCTCTCCCCGGAGCAGTTCTTC,CSALSPEQFF
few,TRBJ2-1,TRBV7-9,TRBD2,TGTGCCAGCAGCCCAGCGGGGCTCTCCTACAATGAGCAGTTCTTC,CASSPAGLSYNEQFF
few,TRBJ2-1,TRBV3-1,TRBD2,TGTGCCAGCAGCACGCGGGAGAATGAGCAGTTCTTC,CASSTRENEQFF
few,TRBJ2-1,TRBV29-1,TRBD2,TGCAGCGTGGGGGAGGGGCAGGCGGCTCTCCAGTTCTTC,CSVGEGQAALQFF
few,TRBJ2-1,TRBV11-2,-,TGTGCCAGCAGCCCATCCGTAACTCGGGACCCCTATCCCGGCTTCTACAATGAGCAGTTCTTC,CASSPSVTRDPYPGFYNEQFF
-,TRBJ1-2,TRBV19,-,TGTGCCAGTAGTCCGCTGGCCCCGACAGGCCTATTAAACTATGGCGACACCTTC,CASSPLAPTGLLNYGDTF
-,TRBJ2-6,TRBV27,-,TGTGCCAGCACTTTAGGGTTCCCTGGGGCCAACGTCCTGACTTTC,CASTLGFPGANVLTF
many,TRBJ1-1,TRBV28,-,TGTGCCAGCAGTTTGGGACTAGGGGACACTGAAGCTTTCTTT,CASSLGLGDTEAFF
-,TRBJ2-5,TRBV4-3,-,TGCGCCAGCAGCCAAGAGAGGGAAGAAGAGACCCAGTACTTC,CASSQEREEETQYF
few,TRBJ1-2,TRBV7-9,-,TGTGCCAGCAGCTTCGACAATTACTATGGCTACACCTTC,CASSFDNYYGYTF
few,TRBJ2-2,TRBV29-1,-,TGCAGCGTCGCTCCGGTGATCGGGGAGCTGTTTTTT,CSVAPVIGELFF
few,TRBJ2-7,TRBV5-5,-,TGTGCCAGCAGAGAAGTCCCAGGGTCCACCTACGAGCAGTACTTC,CASREVPGSTYEQYF
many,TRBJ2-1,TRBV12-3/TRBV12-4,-,TGTGCCAGCAGTCGACGGGGCCGGAGCTCCTACAATGAGCAGTTCTTC,CASSRRGRSSYNEQFF
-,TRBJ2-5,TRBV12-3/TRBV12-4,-,TGTGCCAGCAGTTTAGTCGGGGTTCAAGAGACCCAGTACTTC,CASSLVGVQETQYF
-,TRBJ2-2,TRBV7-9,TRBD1,TGTGCCAGCAGCCGACGGGACAGGGAGAACACCGGGGAGCTGTTTTTT,CASSRRDRENTGELFF
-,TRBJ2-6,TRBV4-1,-,TGCGCCAGCAGCACCCCAGAGAGAGCTGGGGCCAACGTCCTGACTTTC,CASSTPERAGANVLTF
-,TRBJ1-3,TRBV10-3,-,TGTGCCACCTCGGTCTCTGGAAACACCATATATTTT,CATSVSGNTIYF
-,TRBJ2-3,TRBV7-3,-,TGTGCCAGCAGCCTCAGGGGCCTGCGGGGGAGCACAGATACGCAGTATTTT,CASSLRGLRGSTDTQYF
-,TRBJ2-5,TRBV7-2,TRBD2,TGTGCCAGCGCGGCGTGGGGACTAGCGGGGGGCCAAGAGACCCAGTACTTC,CASAAWGLAGGQETQYF
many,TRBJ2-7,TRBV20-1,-,TGCAGTGCTAGCCCGGTGAGGGGCGAGCAGTACTTC,CSASPVRGEQYF
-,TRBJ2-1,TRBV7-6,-,TGTGCCAGCAGCTTAGCGGGCGCTAGCTTCTATGAGCAGTTCTTC,CASSLAGASFYEQFF